This T cell receptor beta chain was retrieved from a study of T cell clonotyping in hematopoietic cell transplantation. Some clones are missing from TCRdb's copy, which holds only in-frame ones; the method was immunoSEQ multiplex PCR. The table has 8,900 or so clones, roughly 87% seen once. Germline CDR1 and CDR2: SGHDN and FVKESK. Trimming left V 4 bases short and J 4 bases short, with 7 bases between. There are 13 residues in the CDR3. The sample's time point: recipient sample about 28 days before transplant, after cytoreduction. This chain links TRBV14 with TRBJ1-4, with unresolved D. This TCR was recovered from a woman aged 55-69 years with acute myeloid leukemia. Some clones in this sample may be carry-over from other donors' samples. Sequencing used peripheral blood mononuclear cells, obtained before stem cell transplant. The CDR3 region has the DNA TGTGCCAGCAGCCGGGCCCTTAATGAAAAACTGTTTTTT. It yields the protein CASSRALNEKLFF.